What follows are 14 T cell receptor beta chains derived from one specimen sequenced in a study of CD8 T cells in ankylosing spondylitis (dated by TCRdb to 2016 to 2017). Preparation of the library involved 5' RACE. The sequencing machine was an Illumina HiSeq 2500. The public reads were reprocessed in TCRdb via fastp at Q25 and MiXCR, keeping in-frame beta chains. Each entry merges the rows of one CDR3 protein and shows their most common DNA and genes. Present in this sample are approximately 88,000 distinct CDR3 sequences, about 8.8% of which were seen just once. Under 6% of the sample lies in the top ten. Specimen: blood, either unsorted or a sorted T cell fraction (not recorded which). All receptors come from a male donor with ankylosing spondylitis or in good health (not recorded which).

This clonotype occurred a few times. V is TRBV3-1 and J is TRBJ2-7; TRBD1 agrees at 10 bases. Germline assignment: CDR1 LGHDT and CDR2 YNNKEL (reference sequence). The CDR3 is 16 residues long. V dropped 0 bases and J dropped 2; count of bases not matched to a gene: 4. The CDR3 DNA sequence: TGTGCCAGCAGCCAAGAAACCGGGACAGGGGCCTACGAGCAGTACTTC. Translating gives CASSQETGTGAYEQYF.

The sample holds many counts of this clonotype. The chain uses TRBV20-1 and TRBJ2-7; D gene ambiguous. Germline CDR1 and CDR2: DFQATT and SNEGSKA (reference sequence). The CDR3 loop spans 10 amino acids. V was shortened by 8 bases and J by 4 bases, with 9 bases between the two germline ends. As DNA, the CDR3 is TGCAGTAGTATAGGGTACGAGCAGTACTTC. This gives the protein CSSIGYEQYF.

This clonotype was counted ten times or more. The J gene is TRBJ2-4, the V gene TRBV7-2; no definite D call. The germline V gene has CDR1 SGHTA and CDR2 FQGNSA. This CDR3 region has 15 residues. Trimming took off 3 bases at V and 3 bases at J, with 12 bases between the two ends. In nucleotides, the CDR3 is TGTGCCAGCAGCTTGACGGACCTAGGCAAAAACATTCAGTACTTC. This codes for CASSLTDLGKNIQYF.

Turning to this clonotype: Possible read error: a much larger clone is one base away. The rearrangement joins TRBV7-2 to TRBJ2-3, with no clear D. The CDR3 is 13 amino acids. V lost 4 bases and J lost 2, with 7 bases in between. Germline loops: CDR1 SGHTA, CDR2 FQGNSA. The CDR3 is CASSSTHTDTQYF. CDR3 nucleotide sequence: TGTGCCAGCAGCTCCACCCACACAGATACGCAGTATTTT.

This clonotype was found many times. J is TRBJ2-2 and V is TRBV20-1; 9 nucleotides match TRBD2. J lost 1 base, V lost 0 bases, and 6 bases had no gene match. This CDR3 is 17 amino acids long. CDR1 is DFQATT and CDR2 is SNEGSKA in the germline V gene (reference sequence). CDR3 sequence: CSARDRASGVNTGELFF. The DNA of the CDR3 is TGCAGTGCTAGAGATAGGGCTAGCGGGGTGAACACCGGGGAGCTGTTTTTT.

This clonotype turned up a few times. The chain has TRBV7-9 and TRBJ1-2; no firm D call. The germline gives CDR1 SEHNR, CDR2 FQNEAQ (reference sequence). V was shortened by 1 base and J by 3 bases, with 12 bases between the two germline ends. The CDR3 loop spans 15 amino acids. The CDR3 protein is CASSLGSGVHYGYTF. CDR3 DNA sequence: TGTGCCAGCAGCTTAGGTTCCGGCGTTCACTATGGCTACACCTTC.

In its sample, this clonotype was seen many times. The CDR3 nucleotides are TGTGCCAGCAGCCAAACAGACCCAGATACGCAGTATTTT. Translating gives CASSQTDPDTQYF. The chain joins TRBV3-1 to TRBJ2-3; D uncertain. CDR1 LGHDT and CDR2 YNNKEL come from the germline V gene (reference sequence). Trimming shortened V by 2 bases and J by 4 bases, and 7 bases separated the two germline ends. The length of the CDR3 is 13 residues.

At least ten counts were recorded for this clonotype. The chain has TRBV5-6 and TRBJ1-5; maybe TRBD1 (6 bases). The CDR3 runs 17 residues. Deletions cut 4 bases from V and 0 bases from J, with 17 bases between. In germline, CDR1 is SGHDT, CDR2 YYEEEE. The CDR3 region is CASSLRTVGNSNQPQHF. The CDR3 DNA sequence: TGTGCCAGCAGCCTACGGACAGTCGGCAATAGCAATCAGCCCCAGCATTTT. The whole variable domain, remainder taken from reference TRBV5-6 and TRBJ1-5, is DAGVTQSPTHLIKTRGQQVTLRCSPKSGHDTVSWYQQALGQGPQFIFQYYEEEERQRGNFPDRFSGHQFPNYSSELNVNALLLGDSALYLCASSLRTVGNSNQPQHFGDGTRLSIL.

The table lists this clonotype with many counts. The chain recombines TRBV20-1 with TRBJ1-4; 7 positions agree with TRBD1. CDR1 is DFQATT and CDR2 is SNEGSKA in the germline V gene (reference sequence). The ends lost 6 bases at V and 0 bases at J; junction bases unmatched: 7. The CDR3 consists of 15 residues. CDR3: CSATGQPTTNEKLFF. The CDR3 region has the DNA TGCAGTGCGACGGGACAGCCGACAACTAATGAAAAACTGTTTTTT.

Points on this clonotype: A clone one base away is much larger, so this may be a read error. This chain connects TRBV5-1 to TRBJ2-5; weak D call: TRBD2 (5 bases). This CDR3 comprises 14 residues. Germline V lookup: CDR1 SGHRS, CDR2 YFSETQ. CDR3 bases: TGCGCCAGCAGCGCAAATCTAGCTGGGGAGACCCAGTGCTTC. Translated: CASSANLAGETQCF. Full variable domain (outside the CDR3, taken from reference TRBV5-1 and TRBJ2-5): KAGVTQTPRYLIKTRGQQVTLSCSPISGHRSVSWYQQTPGQGLQFLFEYFSETQRNKGNFPGRFSGRQFSNSRSEMNVSTLELGDSALYLCASSANLAGETQCFGPGTRLLVL.

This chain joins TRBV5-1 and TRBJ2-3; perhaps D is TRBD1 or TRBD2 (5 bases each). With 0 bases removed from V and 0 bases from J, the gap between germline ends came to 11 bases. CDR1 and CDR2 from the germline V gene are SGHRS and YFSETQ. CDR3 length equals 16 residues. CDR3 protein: CASSLDGAVSTDTQYF. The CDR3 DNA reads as TGCGCCAGCAGCTTGGACGGGGCAGTTAGCACAGATACGCAGTATTTT.

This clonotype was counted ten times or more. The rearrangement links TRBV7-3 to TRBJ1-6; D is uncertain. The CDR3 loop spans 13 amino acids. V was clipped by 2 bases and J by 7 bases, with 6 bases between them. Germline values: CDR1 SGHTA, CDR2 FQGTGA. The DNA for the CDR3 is TGTGCCAGCAGCTTATTGGGGAATTCACCCCTCCACTTT. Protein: CASSLLGNSPLHF. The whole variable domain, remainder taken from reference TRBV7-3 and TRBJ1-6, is GAGVSQTPSNKVTEKGKYVELRCDPISGHTALYWYRQSLGQGPEFLIYFQGTGAADDSGLPNDRFFAVRPEGSVSTLKIQRTERGDSAVYLCASSLLGNSPLHFGNGTRLTVT.

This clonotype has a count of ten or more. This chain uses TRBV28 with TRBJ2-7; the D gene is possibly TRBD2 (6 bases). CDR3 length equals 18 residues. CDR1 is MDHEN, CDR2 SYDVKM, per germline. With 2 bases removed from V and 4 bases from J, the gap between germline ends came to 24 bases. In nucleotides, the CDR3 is TGTGCCAGCAGTTTACTCGGAGCGCCGGCGGCGGGGCGGTACGAGCAGTACTTC. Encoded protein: CASSLLGAPAAGRYEQYF.

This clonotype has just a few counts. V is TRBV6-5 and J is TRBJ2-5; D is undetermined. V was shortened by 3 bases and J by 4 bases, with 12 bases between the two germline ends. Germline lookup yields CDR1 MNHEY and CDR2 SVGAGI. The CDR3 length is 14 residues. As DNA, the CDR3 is TGTGCCAGCAGTTATGAAGGACCTCCAGAGACCCAGTACTTC. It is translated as CASSYEGPPETQYF.